The 31 T cell receptor beta chains in this list originate from one sample, sequenced in a study of blood T cells in healthy people across ages. It was with a sample-barcoded 5' primer and a J-beta primer mix that a second PCR of about 6 to 12 cycles was run. TCRdb called the 5' RACE reads again in MiXCR, with one record for every CDR3 protein. The table includes about 1.8 million distinct CDR3 sequences, 49% detected once. The sample comprised blood. These receptors were collected from a woman aged 40 to 50 in good health.

The rearrangement links TRBV5-6 to TRBJ2-3, with 12 bases lining up with TRBD2. CDR3 size: 17 residues. The J segment lost 2 bases and the V segment lost 4 bases, leaving 8 bases of the junction unmatched. Germline-derived CDR1 and CDR2 are SGHDT and YYEEEE. This CDR3 reads CASSPTSGSLLTDTQYF. CDR3 bases: TGTGCCAGCAGCCCGACTAGCGGGAGCCTCCTCACAGATACGCAGTATTTT.

V gene TRBV25-1 combines with J gene TRBJ2-3; TRBD2 agrees at 8 bases. The CDR3 is 14 amino acids. Germline loops: CDR1 MGHDK, CDR2 SYGVNS. J lost 4 bases, V lost 7 bases, and 7 bases had no gene match. DNA for the CDR3: TGTGCCAGCAATAGCGGGGTTAACGCAGATACGCAGTATTTT. Translating gives CASNSGVNADTQYF. Using reference TRBV25-1 and TRBJ2-3 for the parts outside the CDR3, the full variable domain is EADIYQTPRYLVIGTGKKITLECSQTMGHDKMYWYQQDPGMELHLIHYSYGVNSTEKGDLSSESTVSRIRTEHFPLTLESARPSHTSQYLCASNSGVNADTQYFGPGTRLTVL.

The chain uses TRBV6-5 and TRBJ2-3; D may be TRBD1 or TRBD2 (5 bases each). The CDR3 has 15 amino acids. V was pared by 0 bases and J by 4 bases, with 11 bases between. CDR1 MNHEY and CDR2 SVGAGI come from the germline V gene. The CDR3: CASSYSKLGADTQYF. The DNA of the CDR3 is TGTGCCAGCAGTTACTCGAAGTTGGGGGCAGATACGCAGTATTTT.

A few counts support this clonotype. V and J are TRBV7-9 and TRBJ1-2; D perhaps matches TRBD1 (6 bases). The V end was cut by 0 bases, the J end by 4 bases, with 15 bases between. The CDR3 is made up of 16 amino acids. Germline assignment: CDR1 SEHNR and CDR2 FQNEAQ (reference sequence). CDR3 bases: TGTGCCAGCAGCTTAGCTCTCACCCGGGACATCTATGGCTACACCTTC. It yields the protein CASSLALTRDIYGYTF.

Worth noting for this clonotype: One junction end does not reproduce the germline sequence, and a read error may be involved. V gene TRBV7-7 combines with J gene TRBJ2-7, with a possible D match to TRBD2 (7 bases). CDR1 is SSHAT and CDR2 is FNYEAQ in the germline V gene (reference sequence). CDR3 length: 17 amino acids. In DNA, the CDR3 is TGTGCTAGCAGCTTAGAGGCGGGGGCACCCCCCGGAGTGGCCCAGTACTTC. Amino acid sequence: CASSLEAGAPPGVAQYF. Looking up the rest from reference TRBV7-7 and TRBJ2-7 gives the full variable domain: GAGVSQSPRYKVTKRGQDVTLRCDPISSHATLYWYQQALGQGPEFLTYFNYEAQPDKSGLPSDRFSAERPEGSISTLTIQRTEQRDSAMYRCASSLEAGAPPGVAQYFGPGTRLTVT.

V is TRBV3-1 and J is TRBJ2-5; D might be TRBD2 (5 bases). The CDR3 covers 11 residues. The germline gives CDR1 LGHDT, CDR2 YNNKEL (reference sequence). Between the trimmed V and J ends, which lost 3 bases and 8 bases, there was a span of 7 bases. CDR3 sequence reads: CASSQLATQYF. The CDR3 coding sequence is TGTGCCAGCAGCCAGCTAGCAACCCAGTACTTC.

The rearrangement uses TRBV7-2 and TRBJ2-7; D call uncertain. CDR3 length: 14 amino acids. Per germline, CDR1 SGHTA and CDR2 FQGNSA. V was pared by 5 bases and J by 0 bases, with 11 bases between. Here the CDR3 DNA reads TGTGCCAGCAGCCCACAGTACTTCTCCTACGAGCAGTACTTC. This translates into CASSPQYFSYEQYF.

This clonotype was seen only a few times. This chain connects TRBV10-3 to TRBJ2-1; D is perhaps TRBD2 (5 bases). Trimming removed 10 bases from V and 7 bases from J, with 14 bases in between. Per the germline V gene, CDR1 is ENHRY and CDR2 is SYGVKD. This CDR3 spans 12 amino acids. The CDR3 nucleotides read TGTGCCACCGACCCGGGAACAAATGAGCAGTTCTTC. Translating it yields CATDPGTNEQFF.

This rearrangement joins TRBV5-5 to TRBJ2-6; D call uncertain. V was shortened by 3 bases and J by 4 bases, with 11 bases between the two germline ends. The germline V gene has CDR1 SGHKS and CDR2 YYEKEE (reference sequence). The CDR3 spans 15 residues. CDR3 residues: CASSSGPQGANVLTF. In nucleotides, the CDR3 is TGTGCCAGCAGCTCCGGACCGCAGGGGGCCAACGTCCTGACTTTC.

V and J are TRBV2 and TRBJ2-3, with D possibly matching TRBD2 (5 bases). The CDR3 runs 12 residues. V was shortened by 10 bases and J by 2 bases, with 10 bases between the two germline ends. Germline V lookup: CDR1 SNHLY, CDR2 FYNNEI. In DNA, the CDR3 is TGTGCCACCGGACTTAACACAGATACGCAGTATTTT. It encodes CATGLNTDTQYF.

The V call is TRBV7-3, the J call TRBJ2-5; D might be TRBD1 or TRBD2, each matching 5 bases. Trimming took 2 bases from V and 11 from J, leaving 27 bases between them. CDR3 length: 17 residues. Germline V gene lookup returns CDR1 SGHTA and CDR2 FQGTGA. Here the CDR3 DNA reads TGTGCCAGCAGCTTATGGGGCCGCCCCGGGGCCTACAATGAGCAGTACTTC. This codes for CASSLWGRPGAYNEQYF.

This clonotype was found a few times. The DNA of the CDR3 is TGCGCCAGCCGGGCGGCAGGCCAACAAGAGACCCAGTACTTC. Encoded protein: CASRAAGQQETQYF. This chain links TRBV4-3 with TRBJ2-5; D unclear. V was pared by 8 bases and J by 2 bases, with 15 bases between. Germline-derived CDR1 and CDR2 are LGHNA and YSLEER. The CDR3 runs 14 residues.

This clonotype was seen more than once but under ten times. The chain recombines TRBV20-1 with TRBJ1-1; unclear D gene. There are 14 residues in the CDR3. From germline, CDR1 is DFQATT and CDR2 SNEGSKA (reference sequence). Trimming took 0 bases from V and 4 from J, leaving 12 bases between them. The CDR3 DNA follows: TGCAGTGCTAGAGATGGACCCTCCTCCACTGAAGCTTTCTTT. It codes for CSARDGPSSTEAFF.

The V call is TRBV20-1, the J call TRBJ2-1, with 13 nucleotides matching TRBD2. The CDR3 is made up of 16 amino acids. J lost 0 bases, V lost 6 bases, and 5 bases had no gene match. Per germline, CDR1 DFQATT and CDR2 SNEGSKA (reference sequence). CDR3 residues: CSAVTSGGASYNEQFF. Written as DNA, the CDR3 is TGCAGTGCCGTTACTAGCGGGGGGGCCTCCTACAATGAGCAGTTCTTC.

The chain has TRBV7-7 and TRBJ2-3, with 8 nucleotides matching TRBD1. The germline V gene encodes CDR1 SSHAT and CDR2 FNYEAQ (reference sequence). This CDR3 has 17 residues. CDR3: CAGSSGLGQEGTDTQYF. The DNA for the CDR3 is TGTGCTGGCAGCTCCGGCCTGGGACAGGAGGGGACAGATACGCAGTATTTT.

This rearrangement joins TRBV29-1 to TRBJ1-2; no reliable D call. V dropped 4 bases and J dropped 1 base, with 10 bases sitting between them. In germline, CDR1 is SQVTM, CDR2 ANQGSEA. This CDR3 spans 13 amino acids. The CDR3 bases are TGCAGCGTTGTCCTCAGCCTTAACTATGGCTACACCTTC. It codes for CSVVLSLNYGYTF.

CDR3 coding DNA: TGTGCCAGCAGCCTCCCCCCGGATGGCTACACCTTC. Translated: CASSLPPDGYTF. The chain carries TRBV4-2 and TRBJ1-2; D not resolved. CDR3 length: 12 amino acids. Germline V lookup: CDR1 LGHNA, CDR2 YNFKEQ. The V end was cut by 4 bases, the J end by 6 bases, with 9 bases between.

In its sample, this clonotype was seen once. The genes are TRBV20-1 and TRBJ1-5, with 9 nucleotides matching TRBD1. The CDR3 is made up of 17 amino acids. The trim removed 0 bases at V and 7 bases at J, leaving 13 bases unmatched. CDR1 and CDR2 (germline): DFQATT, SNEGSKA (reference sequence). The CDR3 loop reads CSARDPPGQGRRQPQHF. CDR3 coding DNA: TGCAGTGCTAGAGATCCCCCCGGACAGGGGAGAAGACAGCCCCAGCATTTT.

This clonotype was observed a handful of times. The V and J genes are TRBV4-3 and TRBJ2-5, with TRBD1 as a possible D gene (5 bases). Germline CDR1 and CDR2: LGHNA and YSLEER. The CDR3 contains 17 residues. V was pared by 0 bases and J by 4 bases, with 18 bases between. CDR3 loop: CASSQDEGHLNPETQYF. DNA of the CDR3: TGCGCCAGCAGCCAAGATGAAGGACACCTGAATCCAGAGACCCAGTACTTC.

The J gene is TRBJ2-5, the V gene TRBV9; the D call may be TRBD1 or TRBD2 (5 bases each). V lost 7 bases and J lost 0, with 28 bases in between. This CDR3 has 19 amino acids. The germline CDR1 and CDR2 sequences are SGDLS and YYNGEE. Written as DNA, the CDR3 is TGTGCCAGCGGAAAGGGCAACCGGGGCTCACCTATGTACCAAGAGACCCAGTACTTC. This gives the protein CASGKGNRGSPMYQETQYF.

The chain is built from TRBV6-5 and TRBJ2-5; TRBD1 matches 8 bases. CDR1 MNHEY and CDR2 SVGAGI come from the germline V gene. Trimming removed 2 bases from V and 11 bases from J; junction bases left unmatched: 13. This CDR3 spans 15 amino acids. The CDR3 DNA reads as TGTGCCAGCAGTTACGATACAGGGGGGACGGGGGAGCAGTACTTC. It codes for CASSYDTGGTGEQYF.

The chain links TRBV27 to TRBJ1-4; TRBD1 agrees at 9 bases. Trimming cost V 10 bases and J 1 base; bases outside gene matches: 7. Per germline, CDR1 MNHEY and CDR2 SMNVEV (reference sequence). CDR3 size: 15 residues. The CDR3 region has the DNA TGTGCCATCGAGGGGACAGGGATAACTAATGAAAAACTGTTTTTT. Protein product: CAIEGTGITNEKLFF.

V usage is TRBV5-6 and J usage is TRBJ2-6; no reliable D call. The CDR3 is made up of 19 amino acids. The germline V gene encodes CDR1 SGHDT and CDR2 YYEEEE. V lost 1 base and J lost 0, with 17 bases in between. Here the CDR3 DNA reads TGTGCCAGCAGCTTGCAATTTCTGCCGATTCACTCTGGGGCCAACGTCCTGACTTTC. It is translated as CASSLQFLPIHSGANVLTF.

The chain has TRBV18 and TRBJ2-1; the match to TRBD1 covers 9 bases. TRBJ2-7 explains the end of the DNA better; the J call may be wrong. The CDR3 loop spans 18 amino acids. Per germline, CDR1 KGHSH and CDR2 LQKENI. Here the CDR3 reads CASSPPLGQGRSYNEQYF. The CDR3 DNA sequence: TGTGCCAGCTCACCACCCCTAGGACAGGGGCGTTCCTACAATGAGCAGTACTTC.

This clonotype was counted between two and nine times. DNA of the CDR3: TGTGCCAGCAGCTTAGTTGGGGGAGATAACATTCAGTACTTC. Residues: CASSLVGGDNIQYF. The J gene is TRBJ2-4, the V gene TRBV7-2; the D gene could be TRBD1 or TRBD2 (5 bases each). Germline lookup yields CDR1 SGHTA and CDR2 FQGNSA. The length of the CDR3 is 14 residues. The V end was cut by 1 base, the J end by 7 bases, with 11 bases between.

The genes are TRBV6-5 and TRBJ2-1; the D gene is possibly TRBD2 (5 bases). Between the trimmed V and J ends, which lost 1 base and 8 bases, there was a span of 9 bases. This CDR3 comprises 13 residues. The germline CDR1 and CDR2 sequences are MNHEY and SVGAGI. In DNA, the CDR3 is TGTGCCAGCAGTTACTACGGGCGGGATGAGCAGTTCTTC. Translating gives CASSYYGRDEQFF.

The J gene is TRBJ2-1, the V gene TRBV5-1; D gene unclear. The J call may be wrong; the DNA end is better matched by TRBJ2-7. CDR1 SGHRS and CDR2 YFSETQ come from the germline V gene. The CDR3 totals 13 residues. CDR3 sequence reads: CASSFDAYNEQYF. CDR3 nucleotides: TGCGCCAGCAGCTTCGATGCATACAATGAGCAGTACTTC.

The chain uses TRBV14 and TRBJ1-6; tentative D call: TRBD1 (5 bases). The germline V gene encodes CDR1 SGHDN and CDR2 FVKESK. CDR3 length equals 17 residues. Between the trimmed V and J ends, which lost 0 bases and 6 bases, there was a span of 15 bases. CDR3 in DNA: TGTGCCAGCAGCCAAGATCGGGGGTTTCGCCCTAATTCACCCCTCCACTTT. Translating it yields CASSQDRGFRPNSPLHF.

The chain combines TRBV3-1 with TRBJ2-7; TRBD2 matches at 7 bases. The CDR3 has 13 residues. Germline V CDR1 and CDR2: LGHDT, YNNKEL (reference sequence). J was trimmed by 6 bases and V by 5 bases; bases with no gene match: 7. The CDR3 is CASSSGLGFEQYF. The CDR3 nucleotides read TGTGCCAGCAGCTCCGGACTAGGATTCGAGCAGTACTTC.

The chain has TRBV14 and TRBJ2-1, with 8 bases fitting TRBD2. The CDR3 extends over 15 amino acids. Losses at the gene ends were 1 base for V and 7 bases for J; bases not matched to a gene: 6. Germline CDR1 reads SGHDN; CDR2 reads FVKESK. The CDR3 coding sequence is TGTGCCAGCAGCCAAGTACGGGGGGGCCGGAATGAGCAGTTCTTC. Translated, it gives CASSQVRGGRNEQFF.

This clonotype has a handful of counts. V and J are TRBV25-1 and TRBJ2-1; the D gene is possibly TRBD1 (6 bases). This CDR3 spans 15 amino acids. The germline V and J ends were trimmed by 4 bases and 4 bases, with 14 bases remaining between them. Germline assignment: CDR1 MGHDK and CDR2 SYGVNS. In DNA, the CDR3 is TGTGCCAGCAGTGCACCGGGACACCGATACAATGAGCAGTTCTTC. Its translation is CASSAPGHRYNEQFF. The whole variable domain, filled in from reference TRBV25-1 and TRBJ2-1, reads EADIYQTPRYLVIGTGKKITLECSQTMGHDKMYWYQQDPGMELHLIHYSYGVNSTEKGDLSSESTVSRIRTEHFPLTLESARPSHTSQYLCASSAPGHRYNEQFFGPGTRLTVL.